The 15 T cell receptor beta chains below all came from one sample that was sequenced in a study of beta chain features in type 1 diabetes. These receptors have no known antigen. Study outcomes and limitations: TCRB CDR3 length was moderately but significantly reduced in all four CD4+ subsets of Type 1 diabetes patients.

cDNA synthesis used the whole RNA isolate, giving expressed TCRB sequences. Profiled with immunoSEQ multiplex PCR; TCRdb holds only in-frame clones, not every one. This sample yields 300,000 to 350,000 clones, of which about 13% are seen a single time; roughly 0.015% belongs to the top ten. The material sequenced was naive CD4+ T cells from blood. Source of these receptors: a woman younger than 35 with type 1 diabetes.

This clone was counted between two and nine times. The chain couples TRBV6-6 to TRBJ2-7; 8 bases are shared with TRBD2. V lost 5 bases and J lost 5; bases outside the gene matches: 14. Germline CDR1 and CDR2: MNHNY and SVGAGI (reference sequence). The CDR3 covers 16 residues. CDR3 sequence reads: CASSHPASGSGNEQYV. DNA of the CDR3: TGTGCCAGCAGTCACCCGGCTAGCGGGTCGGGGAACGAGCAGTACGTC.

The chain combines TRBV15 with TRBJ2-1; TRBD2 matches 9 bases. V lost 1 base to trimming and J lost 9 bases; unmatched junction nucleotides: 7. Germline V CDR1 and CDR2: LNHNV, YYDKDF (reference sequence). The CDR3 is 15 residues long. CDR3 in amino acids: CATSRVAGVEGEQFF. DNA of the CDR3: TGTGCCACCAGCAGAGTAGCGGGAGTCGAGGGTGAGCAGTTCTTC. The full variable domain, in which reference TRBV15 and TRBJ2-1 provide the parts outside the CDR3, is DAMVIQNPRYQVTQFGKPVTLSCSQTLNHNVMYWYQQKSSQAPKLLFHYYDKDFNNEADTPDNFQSRRPNTSFCFLDIRSPGLGDTAMYLCATSRVAGVEGEQFFGPGTRLTVL.

The rearrangement joins TRBV5-1 to TRBJ2-6; TRBD2 matches 7 bases. The ends lost 4 bases at V and 0 bases at J; junction bases unmatched: 10. CDR1 is SGHRS, CDR2 YFSETQ, per germline. The CDR3 covers 18 residues. CDR3 amino acids: CASSVREAGNSGANVLTF. CDR3 DNA sequence: TGCGCCAGCAGCGTTCGGGAGGCGGGGAACTCTGGGGCCAACGTCCTGACTTTC.

The sample holds a few counts of this clone. The V call is TRBV11-2, the J call TRBJ2-2, with D possibly matching TRBD1 (6 bases). In germline, CDR1 is SGHAT, CDR2 FQNNGV. The CDR3 loop spans 17 amino acids. Trimming stripped 2 bases from V and 0 bases from J, with 13 bases between. The CDR3 nucleotides are TGTGCCAGCAGCTTAAGCCCGCAGGGGACGAACACCGGGGAGCTGTTTTTT. It specifies CASSLSPQGTNTGELFF. The whole variable domain, remainder taken from reference TRBV11-2 and TRBJ2-2, is EAGVAQSPRYKIIEKRQSVAFWCNPISGHATLYWYQQILGQGPKLLIQFQNNGVVDDSQLPKDRFSAERLKGVDSTLKIQPAKLEDSAVYLCASSLSPQGTNTGELFFGEGSRLTVL.

This clone was found a few times. The chain is built from TRBV30 and TRBJ2-1; 7 positions match TRBD2. This CDR3 contains 15 residues. The V and J ends lost 2 bases and 0 bases, in that order; junction bases with no gene match: 4. Germline CDR1 and CDR2: GTSNPN and SVGIG (reference sequence). CDR3 sequence (DNA): TGTGCCTGGAGTACTACTAGCGACTCCTACAATGAGCAGTTCTTC. Translated: CAWSTTSDSYNEQFF.

Comments on this clone: The junction departs from the called germline gene at one end, perhaps through a read error. The chain combines TRBV6-1 with TRBJ2-7; 7 bases agree with TRBD2. The CDR3 is 13 amino acids. CDR1 and CDR2 (germline): MNHNS, SASEGT. CDR3 loop: CASGDGLVYEQYF. The CDR3 nucleotides read TGTGCCAGCGGTGACGGACTAGTCTACGAGCAGTACTTC.

The chain links TRBV6-6 to TRBJ2-5; 8 nucleotides agree with TRBD1. The length of the CDR3 is 15 residues. From germline, CDR1 is MNHNY and CDR2 SVGAGI (reference sequence). The ends lost 0 bases at V and 6 bases at J; junction bases unmatched: 6. CDR3 sequence reads: CASSYSRAGGQTQYF. The CDR3 bases are TGTGCCAGCAGTTACTCGCGGGCAGGGGGCCAGACCCAGTACTTC.

This rearrangement joins TRBV11-2 to TRBJ2-1; 7 nucleotides align to TRBD2. Germline loops: CDR1 SGHAT, CDR2 FQNNGV. The CDR3 totals 14 residues. Trimming removed 5 bases from V and 4 bases from J; junction bases left unmatched: 5. The CDR3 DNA follows: TGTGCCAGCAGCCAAGAAGCGGGGTACAATGAGCAGTTCTTC. Translating gives CASSQEAGYNEQFF. Together with reference TRBV11-2 and TRBJ2-1, the CDR3 gives the full variable domain: EAGVAQSPRYKIIEKRQSVAFWCNPISGHATLYWYQQILGQGPKLLIQFQNNGVVDDSQLPKDRFSAERLKGVDSTLKIQPAKLEDSAVYLCASSQEAGYNEQFFGPGTRLTVL.

The chain carries TRBV28 and TRBJ2-1, with 7 bases matching TRBD2. CDR1 and CDR2 from the germline V gene are MDHEN and SYDVKM. CDR3 length: 14 residues. The ends lost 3 bases at V and 6 bases at J; junction bases unmatched: 5. The CDR3, as DNA: TGTGCCAGCAGTTTGGGACTACCCCCCAATGAGCAGTTCTTC. It encodes CASSLGLPPNEQFF.

In this sample, this clone turned up a few times. The V and J genes are TRBV28 and TRBJ2-5, with 12 bases aligning to TRBD2. The CDR3 is 17 amino acids. The V segment lost 3 bases and the J segment 5 bases; nucleotides outside the gene matches: 10. Germline V gene data show CDR1 as MDHEN and CDR2 as SYDVKM. CDR3 nucleotides: TGTGCCAGCAGTTTGGAGGGGCTAGCGGGAGGGCGGGAGACCCAGTACTTC. Its translation is CASSLEGLAGGRETQYF. The complete variable domain, with remaining parts taken from reference TRBV28 and TRBJ2-5, reads DVKVTQSSRYLVKRTGEKVFLECVQDMDHENMFWYRQDPGLGLRLIYFSYDVKMKEKGDIPEGYSVSREKKERFSLILESASTNQTSMYLCASSLEGLAGGRETQYFGPGTRLLVL.

The chain uses TRBV18 and TRBJ2-1; 11 bases align to TRBD2. Per germline, CDR1 KGHSH and CDR2 LQKENI. The CDR3 consists of 16 residues. With 4 bases clipped from V and 4 bases from J, the junction kept 6 bases outside the gene matches. For the CDR3, the DNA is TGTGCCAGCTCACGGATTTTAGCGGGAGGGTACAATGAGCAGTTCTTC. This encodes CASSRILAGGYNEQFF.

This clone has a handful of counts. This rearrangement joins TRBV29-1 to TRBJ1-1; 10 positions agree with TRBD1. Per germline, CDR1 SQVTM and CDR2 ANQGSEA. This CDR3 has 15 amino acids. V lost 5 bases, J lost 1 base, and 7 bases stayed unmatched. CDR3 in amino acids: CSVMRGDRGNTEAFF. The DNA of the CDR3 is TGCAGCGTTATGAGGGGGGACAGGGGGAACACTGAAGCTTTCTTT. Using reference TRBV29-1 and TRBJ1-1 for the parts outside the CDR3, the full variable domain is SAVISQKPSRDICQRGTSLTIQCQVDSQVTMMFWYRQQPGQSLTLIATANQGSEATYESGFVIDKFPISRPNLTFSTLTVSNMSPEDSSIYLCSVMRGDRGNTEAFFGQGTRLTVV.

This clone was picked up a small number of times. The CDR3 spells CASSYGLRYGYTF. The CDR3 DNA follows: TGTGCCAGCAGCTACGGACTGCGCTATGGCTACACCTTC. The chain employs TRBV7-9 and TRBJ1-2; no firm D call. Trimming took 4 bases from V and 4 from J, leaving 10 bases between them. The CDR3 is made up of 13 amino acids. The germline V gene has CDR1 SEHNR and CDR2 FQNEAQ (reference sequence).

This clone was seen only a few times. CDR3 residues: CASSPLAGVTYEQYF. In DNA, the CDR3 is TGTGCCAGCAGCCCACTAGCGGGGGTAACCTACGAGCAGTACTTC. V and J are TRBV4-2 and TRBJ2-7; 11 bases agree with TRBD2. The CDR3 sequence is 15 residues long. V lost 4 bases and J lost 2; bases outside the gene matches: 4. CDR1 and CDR2 from the germline V gene are LGHNA and YNFKEQ.

V gene TRBV5-1 combines with J gene TRBJ2-7; unclear D gene. V lost 1 base and J lost 4, with 9 bases in between. Germline values: CDR1 SGHRS, CDR2 YFSETQ. The CDR3 loop spans 13 amino acids. The CDR3 region is CASSLHTGYEQYF. The CDR3 DNA follows: TGCGCCAGCAGCTTGCATACGGGTTACGAGCAGTACTTC.